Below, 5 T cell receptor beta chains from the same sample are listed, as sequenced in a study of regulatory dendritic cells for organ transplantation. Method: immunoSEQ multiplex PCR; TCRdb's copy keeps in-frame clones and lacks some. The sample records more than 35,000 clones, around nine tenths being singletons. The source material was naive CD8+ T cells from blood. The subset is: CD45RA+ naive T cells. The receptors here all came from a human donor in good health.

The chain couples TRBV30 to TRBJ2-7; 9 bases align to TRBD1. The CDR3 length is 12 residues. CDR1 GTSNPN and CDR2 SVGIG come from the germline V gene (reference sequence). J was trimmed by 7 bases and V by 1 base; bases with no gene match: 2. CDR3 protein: CAWSGDRVEQYF. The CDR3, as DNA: TGTGCCTGGAGTGGGGACAGGGTAGAGCAGTACTTC.

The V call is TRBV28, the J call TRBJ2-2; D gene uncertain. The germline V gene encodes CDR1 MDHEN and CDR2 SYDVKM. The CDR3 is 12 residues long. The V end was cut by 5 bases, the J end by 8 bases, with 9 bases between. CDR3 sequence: CASSPTGGELFF. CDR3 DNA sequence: TGTGCCAGCAGTCCAACTGGGGGGGAGCTGTTTTTT.

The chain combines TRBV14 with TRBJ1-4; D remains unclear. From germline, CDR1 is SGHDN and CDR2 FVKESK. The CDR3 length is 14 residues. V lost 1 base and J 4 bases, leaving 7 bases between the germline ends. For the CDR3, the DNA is TGTGCCAGCAGCCAAGTACCCGGTAATGAAAAACTGTTTTTT. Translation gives CASSQVPGNEKLFF.

The CDR3 spells CASSLGEDRYEQYF. The CDR3, as DNA: TGTGCCAGCAGCCTAGGAGAAGACAGATACGAGCAGTACTTC. The chain is built from TRBV7-9 and TRBJ2-7; D may be TRBD1 (5 bases). The CDR3 loop spans 14 amino acids. The ends were cut back, 5 bases at V and 4 bases at J, with 15 bases in the middle. CDR1 SEHNR and CDR2 FQNEAQ come from the germline V gene (reference sequence).

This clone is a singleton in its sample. CDR3 sequence (DNA): TGCGCCAGCAGCCAAGACCCCAGCGGGGGGGCCGCCAATGAGCAGTTCTTC. Its protein product is CASSQDPSGGAANEQFF. This chain links TRBV4-3 with TRBJ2-1; 10 nucleotides align to TRBD2. This CDR3 has 17 amino acids. In germline, CDR1 is LGHNA, CDR2 YSLEER. V gave up 0 bases and J gave up 6 bases; unmatched junction bases: 8.